These T cell receptor beta chains were read from a single sample in a study of graft-versus-host responses after intestinal transplantation. These receptors lack a known antigen. Produced via immunoSEQ multiplex PCR; TCRdb's table is partial and in-frame only. The sample contains 90,000 to 150,000 clones, roughly 93% of which appear only once. Sequenced here: unstimulated CD4+ T cells sorted from spleen or lymph node cells, sampled before intestinal transplant. The receptors originated from a human donor who received an intestinal transplant. CDR3s include the opening cysteine and the closing phenylalanine or tryptophan. A D gene is named only where the DNA matches it firmly. Only part of the rows carry a size: once, few, many, or a class if the clone is expanded.

j_call d_call cdr3_length v_call clone_size cdr3_aa cdr3_nt
TRBJ2-1 TRBD1 15 TRBV6-5 . CASARDRGVSNEQFF TGTGCCAGCGCACGGGACAGGGGCGTAAGCAATGAGCAGTTCTTC
TRBJ2-1 . 15 TRBV14 . CASSPNGGYYNEQFF TGTGCCAGCAGCCCCAACGGGGGCTATTACAATGAGCAGTTCTTC
TRBJ2-7 TRBD2 15 TRBV10-3 few CAISGGTSGSVEQYF TGTGCCATCAGTGGTGGGACTAGCGGGAGTGTGGAGCAGTACTTC
TRBJ2-3 TRBD2 16 TRBV5-4 . CASSRTSGSVGDTQYF TGTGCCAGCAGCCGGACTAGCGGGAGCGTAGGAGATACGCAGTATTTT
TRBJ1-1 . 13 TRBV7-6 . CASSRRLNTEAFF TGTGCCAGCAGCCGACGGTTGAACACTGAAGCTTTCTTT
TRBJ2-1 . 15 TRBV7-2 . CASSLSGFSYNEQFF TGTGCCAGCAGCTTAAGCGGATTCTCCTACAATGAGCAGTTCTTC
TRBJ2-3 TRBD1 14 TRBV28 . CASSTGQGTDTQYF TGTGCCAGCAGTACCGGACAGGGGACAGATACGCAGTATTTT
TRBJ2-7 . 14 TRBV28 . CASSPGSETYEQYF TGTGCCAGCAGCCCGGGCAGCGAAACCTACGAGCAGTACTTC
TRBJ1-5 . 13 TRBV30 . CAWSVDRNQPQHF TGTGCCTGGAGTGTGGACCGCAATCAGCCCCAGCATTTT
TRBJ1-5 . 15 TRBV19 . CASSIGGDGTQPQHF TGTGCCAGTAGTATAGGCGGGGACGGTACTCAGCCCCAGCATTTT
TRBJ2-3 . 12 TRBV5-4 . CASSLVTDTQYF TGTGCCAGCAGCTTGGTTACGGATACGCAGTATTTT
TRBJ2-1 . 11 TRBV28 once CAGREDSEQFF TGTGCCGGCCGGGAAGATAGTGAGCAGTTCTTC
TRBJ2-2 TRBD1 18 TRBV27 . CASSFISSRDRGHGELFF TGTGCCAGCAGTTTTATAAGCTCCCGGGACAGGGGACACGGGGAGCTGTTTTTT
TRBJ2-1 TRBD2 15 TRBV5-1 . CASSLGGSPYNEQFF TGCGCCAGCAGCTTGGGCGGGAGCCCCTACAATGAGCAGTTCTTC
TRBJ2-3 . 17 TRBV27 once CASRSIRGGLRTDTQYF TGTGCCAGCAGATCCATCAGAGGCGGTCTACGCACAGATACGCAGTATTTT
TRBJ2-3 . 14 TRBV27 . CASSRLQGTDTQYF TGTGCCAGCTCGAGACTCCAGGGCACAGATACGCAGTATTTT
TRBJ1-2 . 14 TRBV6-5 . CASSEWLGMGGYTF TGTGCCAGCAGTGAATGGTTGGGGATGGGCGGCTACACCTTC
TRBJ2-5 . 12 TRBV18 . CASSSYQETQYF TGTGCCAGCTCAAGCTACCAAGAGACCCAGTACTTC